This passage covers 23 T cell receptor beta chains from one sample sequenced in a study of identical twins. MiXCR, applied by TCRdb to the 5' RACE reads, yields one record per CDR3 protein. The repertoire holds around 1.7 million distinct CDR3 sequences, with more than 30% as singletons. Sequencing was done on a sample of cord blood. The source is a newborn girl in good health.

This clonotype was counted only a few times. The chain recombines TRBV4-1 with TRBJ1-4; 8 bases are shared with TRBD1. CDR3 size: 19 residues. The germline V gene encodes CDR1 MGHRA and CDR2 YSYEKL. V gave up 0 bases and J gave up 3 bases; unmatched junction bases: 12. CDR3 sequence: CASSQDSLRQGRSNEKLFF. In DNA, the CDR3 is TGCGCCAGCAGCCAAGATTCGTTAAGACAGGGGAGGTCTAATGAAAAACTGTTTTTT.

The V and J genes are TRBV28 and TRBJ2-4, with no clear D. The V end was cut by 3 bases, the J end by 2 bases, with 11 bases between. Germline values: CDR1 MDHEN, CDR2 SYDVKM. This CDR3 contains 15 residues. CDR3 DNA sequence: TGTGCCAGCAGTTTCGTTAGGTTCCCCAAAAACATTCAGTACTTC. It specifies CASSFVRFPKNIQYF.

The chain uses TRBV12-3 or TRBV12-4 and TRBJ2-2, with 10 bases that match TRBD2. The CDR3 has 15 amino acids. With 4 bases clipped from V and 6 bases from J, the junction kept 5 bases outside the gene matches. CDR3 sequence (DNA): TGTGCCAGCAGTTCAGCGGGGGGGCCTTCCGGGGAGCTGTTTTTT. It specifies CASSSAGGPSGELFF.

Details on this clonotype: Compared with germline, one end of the junction differs, possibly owing to a read error. The chain uses TRBV7-7 and TRBJ2-7; D is ambiguous. This CDR3 has 14 residues. CDR1 and CDR2 (germline): SSHAT, FNYEAQ (reference sequence). CDR3 bases: TGTGCTAGCAGCTTCGGCGTGGGCTCCAATGAGCAGTACTTC. This codes for CASSFGVGSNEQYF.

This clonotype was seen a few times. V gene TRBV29-1 combines with J gene TRBJ2-7; TRBD1 agrees at 9 bases. Trimming at V came to 7 bases and at J to 0 bases, leaving 4 bases not matched to a gene. The CDR3 totals 13 residues. CDR1 is SQVTM, CDR2 ANQGSEA, per germline. Here the CDR3 reads CSAMTGGSYEQYF. The CDR3, as DNA: TGCAGCGCTATGACAGGGGGCTCCTACGAGCAGTACTTC.

This clonotype was recorded a few times. The rearrangement joins TRBV20-1 to TRBJ2-3; D perhaps matches TRBD1 (5 bases). Trimming stripped 7 bases from V and 6 bases from J, with 17 bases between. Per the germline V gene, CDR1 is DFQATT and CDR2 is SNEGSKA (reference sequence). There are 13 residues in the CDR3. The CDR3 DNA sequence: TGCAGTGTCCGCGGCAGGGATCCCGATACGCAGTATTTT. Amino acids: CSVRGRDPDTQYF.

The genes are TRBV4-1 and TRBJ2-1; tentatively, D is TRBD2 (5 bases). The J call is in doubt because the DNA end fits TRBJ2-7 better. Germline assignment: CDR1 MGHRA and CDR2 YSYEKL. The CDR3 spans 19 residues. DNA for the CDR3: TGCGCCAGCAGCCAAGTTACGGGAAAGGTGGGGAGCTCCTACAATGAGCAGTACTTC. This codes for CASSQVTGKVGSSYNEQYF.

V gene TRBV20-1 combines with J gene TRBJ1-5; D might be TRBD1 (6 bases). Trimming stripped 5 bases from V and 0 bases from J, with 8 bases between. The CDR3 is 13 amino acids. Germline lookup yields CDR1 DFQATT and CDR2 SNEGSKA (reference sequence). CDR3 nucleotides: TGCAGTGCTCGACAGGCTAGCAATCAGCCCCAGCATTTT. Protein: CSARQASNQPQHF.

This clonotype has just a few counts. The gene calls are TRBV12-3 or TRBV12-4 and TRBJ2-5; TRBD2 agrees at 7 bases. The CDR3 consists of 15 residues. V was pared by 6 bases and J by 5 bases, with 12 bases of the junction left unmatched. In DNA, the CDR3 is TGTGCCAGCAGAATTGCGGCGGGAGTGGCGGAGACCCAGTACTTC. Amino acids: CASRIAAGVAETQYF.

This clonotype has just a few counts. The chain uses TRBV25-1 and TRBJ1-2; 12 bases agree with TRBD1. This CDR3 has 15 amino acids. The germline V gene encodes CDR1 MGHDK and CDR2 SYGVNS. V gave up 3 bases and J gave up 7 bases; unmatched junction bases: 6. Here the CDR3 DNA reads TGTGCCAGCAGTGACTCCGGGACAGGGGGCATTGGCTACACCTTC. As protein: CASSDSGTGGIGYTF.

The chain is built from TRBV7-9 and TRBJ2-3; D remains unclear. The CDR3 extends over 13 amino acids. V lost 6 bases to trimming and J lost 1 base, with 8 bases between them. The germline CDR1 and CDR2 sequences are SEHNR and FQNEAQ (reference sequence). CDR3 nucleotides: TGTGCCAGCAGAACAATTCGCACAGATACGCAGTATTTT. Translating it yields CASRTIRTDTQYF.

In the case of this clonotype: A much larger clone sits a single nucleotide away, making a read error possible. V is TRBV6-5 and J is TRBJ2-1; TRBD1 matches 7 bases. The end of the DNA aligns better with TRBJ2-7, so the J call may be wrong. The CDR3 loop spans 15 amino acids. Germline lookup yields CDR1 MNHEY and CDR2 SVGAGI. The CDR3 DNA sequence: TGTGCCAGCAGTTACCGAGGGGGCTCCTACAATGAGCAGTACTTC. This encodes CASSYRGGSYNEQYF.

This clonotype has just a few counts. V usage is TRBV20-1 and J usage is TRBJ2-4; either TRBD1 or TRBD2 may supply D (5 bases each). This CDR3 is built from 14 residues. V was shortened by 3 bases and J by 0 bases, with 9 bases between the two germline ends. Germline loops: CDR1 DFQATT, CDR2 SNEGSKA (reference sequence). The chain's CDR3 is CSASAGTAKNIQYF. The CDR3 DNA reads TGCAGTGCTAGCGCCGGGACAGCCAAAAACATTCAGTACTTC.

This clonotype is a singleton in its sample. An end of the junction does not agree with germline; a read error may underlie this. This chain connects TRBV10-3 to TRBJ2-3; D is perhaps TRBD2 (7 bases). CDR1 ENHRY and CDR2 SYGVKD come from the germline V gene. The CDR3 length is 15 residues. The CDR3 loop is CAISKGGASTDTLYF. CDR3 bases: TGTGCCATCTCAAAAGGGGGGGCTAGCACAGATACGCTGTATTTT.

This chain connects TRBV20-1 to TRBJ2-2; D possibly corresponds to TRBD2 (7 bases). CDR1 DFQATT and CDR2 SNEGSKA come from the germline V gene (reference sequence). V gave up 0 bases and J gave up 5 bases, with 16 bases separating them. This CDR3 spans 16 amino acids. The CDR3 protein is CSARDVQRGQTGELFF. The CDR3 DNA sequence: TGCAGTGCTAGAGATGTCCAGCGGGGACAAACCGGGGAGCTGTTTTTT.

A few counts support this clonotype. This chain uses TRBV28 with TRBJ1-6; no clear D. This CDR3 spans 15 amino acids. Looked up from germline, CDR1 is MDHEN and CDR2 is SYDVKM. The V gene lost 3 bases and the J gene lost 1 base, with 7 bases spanning the gap. The CDR3 nucleotides are TGTGCCAGCAGTTTGTATCAGTCCTATAATTCACCCCTCCACTTT. Translating gives CASSLYQSYNSPLHF.

The chain uses TRBV12-3 or TRBV12-4 and TRBJ2-7, with unresolved D. V was shortened by 6 bases and J by 5 bases, with 11 bases between the two germline ends. This CDR3 region has 12 residues. The CDR3: CASSISGNEQYF. In DNA, the CDR3 is TGTGCCAGCAGCATTTCCGGCAACGAGCAGTACTTC.

V is TRBV11-2 and J is TRBJ2-7, with TRBD2 matching 15 bases. The tail of the sequence fits TRBJ2-5 better, so the J call may be wrong. The CDR3 is 16 residues long. CDR1 SGHAT and CDR2 FQNNGV come from the germline V gene. The CDR3 nucleotides read TGTGCCAGCAGCTTAGGGACTAGCGGGGGGGAAGAGACCCAGTACTTC. As protein: CASSLGTSGGEETQYF.

The chain carries TRBV29-1 and TRBJ2-1; 14 bases are a match to TRBD2. This CDR3 is 14 amino acids long. The V segment lost 4 bases and the J segment 15 bases; nucleotides outside the gene matches: 11. Germline V gene sequence: CDR1 SQVTM, CDR2 ANQGSEA. CDR3 protein: CSVGPGLAGEVRFF. The CDR3 DNA follows: TGCAGCGTTGGCCCGGGACTAGCGGGAGAGGTACGGTTCTTC.

The chain has TRBV7-9 and TRBJ2-3, with D uncertain. Trimming stripped 1 base from V and 0 bases from J, with 8 bases between. The CDR3 extends over 15 amino acids. CDR1 and CDR2 (germline): SEHNR, FQNEAQ (reference sequence). The CDR3, as DNA: TGTGCCAGCAGCTTAGATACGGGCAGCACAGATACGCAGTATTTT. The encoded protein is CASSLDTGSTDTQYF. Variable domain in full (rest from reference TRBV7-9 and TRBJ2-3): DTGVSQNPRHKITKRGQNVTFRCDPISEHNRLYWYRQTLGQGPEFLTYFQNEAQLEKSRLLSDRFSAERPKGSFSTLEIQRTEQGDSAMYLCASSLDTGSTDTQYFGPGTRLTVL.

This rearrangement joins TRBV6-1 to TRBJ2-4; TRBD2 matches 12 bases. The DNA matches TRBJ2-5 better at its end, which makes the J call doubtful. The CDR3 has 19 residues. Germline CDR1 MNHNS, CDR2 SASEGT. The CDR3: CASSEFRRLAGERGETQYF. The CDR3 DNA reads TGTGCCAGCAGTGAATTCCGTCGACTAGCGGGAGAAAGAGGAGAGACCCAGTACTTC.

The chain combines TRBV20-1 with TRBJ2-3; no firm D call. The CDR3 loop spans 19 amino acids. V lost 1 base and J lost 1, with 24 bases in between. The germline V gene has CDR1 DFQATT and CDR2 SNEGSKA (reference sequence). The CDR3 nucleotides read TGCAGTGCTAGAGTTTCGTCCCCAACCGCCGCGCTTTGCACAGATACGCAGTATTTT. Translation: CSARVSSPTAALCTDTQYF.

V gene TRBV5-1 combines with J gene TRBJ1-1; 8 bases are shared with TRBD1. After removal of 2 bases from V and 4 bases from J, the junction contained 7 bases not matched to a gene. Germline CDR1 is SGHRS and CDR2 is YFSETQ. The CDR3 has 15 residues. The CDR3 sequence is CASSLSGQGGTEAFF. The CDR3 region has the DNA TGCGCCAGCAGCTTATCAGGACAGGGTGGCACTGAAGCTTTCTTT.